This record looks at one T cell receptor beta chain sequence and its context. Its antigen has not been determined. No much larger clone is present one base from it, and per-base qualities are unavailable. Sequencing relied on an Illumina HiSeq 1500. TCRdb ran its own pipeline on the public reads, namely fastp trimming at Q25 and MiXCR clone calling, and kept in-frame beta chains. CDR3 protein sequences are deduplicated, and each keeps its most common genes and DNA. In this sample the table shows 44,000 or so distinct CDR3 sequences, around 23% of which occur a single time. About 90% of the sample goes to the ten largest clones. The treatment or condition label on this specimen signifies: in vitro stimulation with specific CMV peptide epitopes to enrich CMV-specific T cells. The sample is drawn from a study of T cell repertoires in cytomegalovirus infection (dated by TCRdb to about 2019). As for the study more broadly: Alongside well-studied HLA-B-restricted epitopes, the peptide stimulations were aimed at recently identified HLA-C-restricted CMV epitopes, whose presentation resists viral immunomodulation. Because public TCR beta signatures pointed to carriage of CMV infection together with the matching HLA type, the HLA type of each donor mattered for the analysis. Results the study describes overall, beyond this receptor: In both this cohort and an independent approximately 370-donor cohort, the cumulative frequency of public TCR beta family members distinguished carriers of CMV infection plus the relevant HLA type. The ex vivo response was dominated by HLA-C-restricted CMV-specific TCR beta clonotypes, which also provided the single most frequent clonotype in two of eight donors.

The CDR3 spans 15 residues, from the cysteine through the phenylalanine. Only the CDR3 DNA stays, 45 bases, in frame from base 1. CDR1 and CDR2, per the germline V gene (reference sequence), are SEHNR and FQNEAQ. For this chain, trimming is 4 bases at the V end and 6 bases at the J end, and the number of junction bases without a gene match is 9. The sequence joins TRBV7-9 to TRBJ2-5; a stretch of 9 junction bases matches TRBD2. This TCR was recovered from a human donor in good health (CMV status not recorded). Some clones in this sample may be carry-over from other donors' samples. The material sequenced was CD8+ T cells from cultured PBMCs, taken from culture after CMV antigen stimulation. The DNA sequence is as follows: TGTGCCAGCAGCTCGACTAGCGGCTCTACAAAGACCCAGTACTTC. Its protein is CASSSTSGSTKTQYF.